Listed below are T cell receptor beta chains from one sample, sequenced in a study of OX40 agonist ivuxolimab in advanced cancers. Clones were sequenced by immunoSEQ multiplex PCR, and TCRdb holds only the in-frame ones, with some missing. The sample comprises some 98,000 clones, about 86% of which are singletons, and about 1.5% rests with the top ten. This sample comprised CD4+ or CD8+ T cells sorted from blood, obtained in a trial of the OX40 agonist ivuxolimab. The receptors were gathered from an adult with an advanced solid tumor such as melanoma, head and neck, liver or kidney cancer. CDR3s include the opening cysteine and the closing phenylalanine or tryptophan.

J gene: TRBJ1-2; V gene: TRBV28; CDR3 protein: CASSLLAAGPWGYTF
J gene: TRBJ1-3; V gene: TRBV28; CDR3 protein: CASSQSDRSNTIYF
J gene: TRBJ1-1; V gene: TRBV27; CDR3 protein: CATLRGPPGLNTEAFF
J gene: TRBJ2-5; V gene: TRBV14; CDR3 protein: CASRPQGGTQYF
J gene: TRBJ2-7; V gene: TRBV28; CDR3 protein: CASTSSGPTYYEQYF
J gene: TRBJ2-7; V gene: TRBV7-3; CDR3 protein: CASSLRAGPVSEQYF
J gene: TRBJ1-1; V gene: TRBV7-2; CDR3 protein: CASSSGGMNTEAFF
J gene: TRBJ2-7; V gene: TRBV9; CDR3 protein: CASSPGQSIVYEQYF
J gene: TRBJ2-5; V gene: TRBV15; CDR3 protein: CATSRGGGQYQETQYF
J gene: TRBJ2-7; V gene: TRBV15; CDR3 protein: CATSINGLGGEQYF
J gene: TRBJ2-7; V gene: TRBV5-4; CDR3 protein: CASSFNFDSSYEQYF
J gene: -; V gene: TRBV28; CDR3 protein: CASSWRSQRYSYEQYF
J gene: TRBJ2-7; V gene: TRBV6-1; CDR3 protein: CASSGEGGYEQYF
J gene: TRBJ2-7; V gene: TRBV5-1; CDR3 protein: CASSRLDFYEQYF
J gene: TRBJ2-4; V gene: TRBV18; CDR3 protein: CASSPRRDTTGANIQYF
J gene: TRBJ2-7; V gene: TRBV5-1; CDR3 protein: CASSLKQGAEQYF